What follows are 28 T cell receptor beta chains derived from one specimen sequenced in a study of CD8+ T cells in alopecia areata. Isolated RNA was reverse transcribed into cDNA used as the sequencing template. Assay used: immunoSEQ multiplex PCR; TCRdb lists only in-frame clones, some missing. This sample has around 180,000 clones, with 64% found just once. The sample's treatment: oral pan-JAK inhibitor, 5-10 mg twice daily. Sequences were derived from CD4+ T cells sorted from blood, sampled between weeks 49 and 50, from a patient treated with tofacitinib. The source of these receptors is a human donor with alopecia areata.

This clone was counted a few times. The gene calls are TRBV27 and TRBJ2-3, with D tentatively TRBD2 (6 bases). This CDR3 is built from 15 residues. V was shortened by 0 bases and J by 3 bases, with 10 bases between the two germline ends. Germline-derived CDR1 and CDR2 are MNHEY and SMNVEV (reference sequence). The CDR3 sequence: CASSLSLRGTDTQYF. The CDR3 region has the DNA TGTGCCAGCAGTTTATCCTTGCGGGGTACAGATACGCAGTATTTT.

This clone came up a few times. This sequence joins TRBV5-6 and TRBJ2-7; 8 nucleotides agree with TRBD2. The trim removed 4 bases at V and 6 bases at J, leaving 9 bases unmatched. The CDR3 length is 14 residues. Looked up from germline, CDR1 is SGHDT and CDR2 is YYEEEE. CDR3 coding DNA: TGTGCCAGCAGCCCGGGACTAGGCTCAGGCGAGCAGTACTTC. Protein product: CASSPGLGSGEQYF.

This clone was detected only a few times. The gene calls are TRBV6-1 and TRBJ2-2, with D tentatively TRBD1 or TRBD2 (5 bases each). This CDR3 is built from 16 residues. CDR1 MNHNS and CDR2 SASEGT come from the germline V gene. V lost 2 bases and J lost 3, with 13 bases in between. CDR3 bases: TGTGCCAGCAGTGAACCCCAGGGACGCTACACCGGGGAGCTGTTTTTT. Translation gives CASSEPQGRYTGELFF.

This clone is medium-sized by share. The rearrangement links TRBV4-3 to TRBJ2-1, with 14 bases fitting TRBD2. The CDR3 loop spans 17 amino acids. Germline CDR1 reads LGHNA; CDR2 reads YSLEER. The ends lost 1 base at V and 6 bases at J; junction bases unmatched: 5. The CDR3 here is CASSQAATSGGANEQFF. For the CDR3, the DNA is TGCGCCAGCAGCCAAGCCGCGACTAGCGGGGGGGCCAATGAGCAGTTCTTC.

This clone was observed a few times. At the DNA level, this CDR3 is encoded by other sequences in the same sample as well. The rearrangement joins TRBV19 to TRBJ1-1; no firm D call. Germline-derived CDR1 and CDR2 are LNHDA and SQIVND (reference sequence). The CDR3 spans 14 residues. Trimming shortened V by 1 base and J by 2 bases, and 8 bases separated the two germline ends. Here the CDR3 DNA reads TGTGCCAGTAGTATAGTCCAGGCTAACACTGAAGCTTTCTTT. Translating it yields CASSIVQANTEAFF.

This clone was recorded a few times. The rearrangement joins TRBV7-2 to TRBJ2-2; D uncertain. The CDR3 has 15 residues. V lost 5 bases, J lost 4 bases, and 14 bases lay in between. Germline values: CDR1 SGHTA, CDR2 FQGNSA. The DNA of the CDR3 is TGTGCCAGCAGCAAAGGGATACCGGGCACCGGGGAGCTGTTTTTT. Translating gives CASSKGIPGTGELFF.

This clone occurred many times. For the CDR3, the DNA is TGTGCCAGCAGTGAAGGCGGGGGGGCCTACAATGAGCAGTTCTTC. Translation: CASSEGGGAYNEQFF. V and J are TRBV6-1 and TRBJ2-1; the match to TRBD2 covers 9 bases. Per germline, CDR1 MNHNS and CDR2 SASEGT. The CDR3 contains 15 residues. Trimming at V came to 1 base and at J to 2 bases, leaving 0 bases not matched to a gene.

As to this clone: Other nucleotide sequences in the sample specify the same CDR3. The rearrangement joins TRBV11-2 to TRBJ2-5; no clear D. CDR1 is SGHAT, CDR2 FQNNGV, per germline. Trimming left V 1 base short and J 5 bases short, with 2 bases between. The CDR3 length is 11 residues. CDR3: CASSLGETQYF. As DNA, the CDR3 is TGTGCCAGCAGCTTAGGCGAGACCCAGTACTTC.

The table lists this clone with a few counts. The rearrangement uses TRBV29-1 and TRBJ2-1, with 11 bases aligning to TRBD2. The CDR3 consists of 13 residues. Germline V gene sequence: CDR1 SQVTM, CDR2 ANQGSEA. V was pared by 4 bases and J by 10 bases, with 6 bases of the junction left unmatched. The CDR3 is CSVVRLAGREQFF. The DNA of the CDR3 is TGCAGCGTTGTCCGACTAGCGGGGAGAGAGCAGTTCTTC.

Of note for this clone: This sample also contains other DNA sequences that code for the same CDR3. The V and J genes are TRBV5-1 and TRBJ2-3, with 7 bases matching TRBD1. The CDR3 length is 14 residues. CDR1 SGHRS and CDR2 YFSETQ come from the germline V gene. The junction had 0 bases not matched to a gene; V was cut back by 0 bases and J by 2 bases. CDR3 nucleotide sequence: TGCGCCAGCAGCTTGGAGGGGGCCACAGATACGCAGTATTTT. Translating it yields CASSLEGATDTQYF.

The rearrangement links TRBV7-2 to TRBJ1-1; 7 bases are shared with TRBD1. Germline V gene sequence: CDR1 SGHTA, CDR2 FQGNSA. With V trimmed by 5 bases and J by 4 bases, 10 bases remained unmatched. The CDR3 runs 15 residues. CDR3 region: CASSPRQGRSTEAFF. The CDR3 DNA sequence: TGTGCCAGCAGCCCTCGACAGGGAAGGAGCACTGAAGCTTTCTTT.

The CDR3 here is CASSPGPRNSPLHF. The CDR3 DNA reads as TGTGCCAGCTCGCCGGGACCGAGGAATTCACCCCTCCACTTT. V gene TRBV9 combines with J gene TRBJ1-6; tentative D call: TRBD1 (5 bases). Trimming took 7 bases from V and 7 from J, leaving 15 bases between them. This CDR3 is built from 14 residues. Germline V CDR1 and CDR2: SGDLS, YYNGEE.

V usage is TRBV4-1 and J usage is TRBJ1-2, with TRBD1 matching over 8 bases. The CDR3 totals 17 residues. V shed 4 bases and J 3 bases; nucleotides not matched to a gene: 13. Per germline, CDR1 MGHRA and CDR2 YSYEKL. The CDR3 loop is CASSRDPTSGQDYGYTF. The CDR3 DNA sequence: TGCGCCAGCAGCCGAGACCCGACCTCGGGACAGGACTATGGCTACACCTTC.

V gene TRBV29-1 combines with J gene TRBJ1-1; D is perhaps TRBD1 (5 bases). The CDR3 totals 10 residues. Germline CDR1 reads SQVTM; CDR2 reads ANQGSEA. V lost 4 bases and J lost 7, with 7 bases in between. For the CDR3, the DNA is TGCAGCGTTGCCGGACATGAAGCTTTCTTT. The encoded protein is CSVAGHEAFF. Supplemented by reference TRBV29-1 and TRBJ1-1, the full variable domain reads SAVISQKPSRDICQRGTSLTIQCQVDSQVTMMFWYRQQPGQSLTLIATANQGSEATYESGFVIDKFPISRPNLTFSTLTVSNMSPEDSSIYLCSVAGHEAFFGQGTRLTVV.

The rearrangement uses TRBV9 and TRBJ1-5; a weak D match, TRBD1 (5 bases). Germline V gene lookup returns CDR1 SGDLS and CDR2 YYNGEE. V was shortened by 0 bases and J by 9 bases, with 7 bases between the two germline ends. This CDR3 contains 12 residues. CDR3 region: CASSVAGGPQHF. The CDR3 nucleotides read TGTGCCAGCAGCGTAGCTGGGGGGCCCCAGCATTTT. The whole variable domain, filled in from reference TRBV9 and TRBJ1-5, reads DSGVTQTPKHLITATGQRVTLRCSPRSGDLSVYWYQQSLDQGLQFLIQYYNGEERAKGNILERFSAQQFPDLHSELNLSSLELGDSALYFCASSVAGGPQHFGDGTRLSIL.

Comments on this clone: Other DNA variants within this sample encode the same CDR3. The genes are TRBV29-1 and TRBJ1-1; D is uncertain. The V and J ends lost 4 bases and 0 bases respectively, with 6 bases between them. Germline loops: CDR1 SQVTM, CDR2 ANQGSEA. The CDR3 is 12 amino acids. CDR3 in DNA: TGCAGCGTTGGTACAGTGAACACTGAAGCTTTCTTT. It encodes CSVGTVNTEAFF.

The rearrangement links TRBV4-3 to TRBJ2-1, with D uncertain. Germline V CDR1 and CDR2: LGHNA, YSLEER. The V end was cut by 0 bases, the J end by 5 bases, with 17 bases between. This CDR3 spans 17 amino acids. The CDR3 sequence: CASSQDSYPIGNNEQFF. For the CDR3, the DNA is TGCGCCAGCAGCCAAGATTCCTACCCAATTGGAAACAATGAGCAGTTCTTC.

Ten or more counts support this clone. The gene calls are TRBV28 and TRBJ2-4, with TRBD1 as a possible D gene (5 bases). Trimming removed 2 bases from V and 8 bases from J, with 13 bases in between. The germline CDR1 and CDR2 sequences are MDHEN and SYDVKM. CDR3 length: 14 residues. The CDR3 nucleotides are TGTGCCAGCAGTTTAGAGGCCACCAGGGACATTCAGTACTTC. This encodes CASSLEATRDIQYF.

The chain combines TRBV12-5 with TRBJ2-5; D assignment may be TRBD1 or TRBD2 (6 bases each). V was pared by 4 bases and J by 3 bases, with 12 bases between. In germline, CDR1 is LGHNT, CDR2 FRNRAP. CDR3 length equals 14 residues. The CDR3 here is CASGSGGVKETQYF. The DNA of the CDR3 is TGTGCTAGTGGTTCCGGGGGCGTCAAAGAGACCCAGTACTTC.

This chain connects TRBV30 to TRBJ2-1; D not certain. This CDR3 spans 13 amino acids. V gave up 5 bases and J gave up 6 bases, with 14 bases separating them. Germline lookup yields CDR1 GTSNPN and CDR2 SVGIG (reference sequence). The CDR3: CAWASPPRNEQFF. CDR3 coding DNA: TGTGCCTGGGCCTCGCCGCCCCGCAATGAGCAGTTCTTC.

V gene TRBV29-1 combines with J gene TRBJ1-4; D is uncertain. The CDR3 contains 11 residues. The germline V gene has CDR1 SQVTM and CDR2 ANQGSEA. Trimming pared 7 bases from V and 3 bases from J, leaving 6 bases between. CDR3 in DNA: TGCAGCGCACTGGCTAATGAAAAACTGTTTTTT. Residues: CSALANEKLFF. The full variable domain, rest sourced from reference TRBV29-1 and TRBJ1-4, is SAVISQKPSRDICQRGTSLTIQCQVDSQVTMMFWYRQQPGQSLTLIATANQGSEATYESGFVIDKFPISRPNLTFSTLTVSNMSPEDSSIYLCSALANEKLFFGSGTQLSVL.

The rearrangement joins TRBV29-1 to TRBJ2-2; TRBD1 aligns across 7 bases. Trimming at V came to 4 bases and at J to 5 bases, leaving 7 bases not matched to a gene. Germline CDR1 is SQVTM and CDR2 is ANQGSEA. The CDR3 is 14 amino acids. The chain's CDR3 is CSVVSGRGTGELFF. The CDR3 nucleotides read TGCAGCGTTGTGTCCGGCAGGGGGACCGGGGAGCTGTTTTTT.

V is TRBV27 and J is TRBJ2-7; TRBD1 might be the D (6 bases). The CDR3 length is 16 residues. Germline V gives CDR1 MNHEY, CDR2 SMNVEV (reference sequence). V was shortened by 4 bases and J by 3 bases, with 19 bases between the two germline ends. Here the CDR3 DNA reads TGTGCCAGCAGTTCGAAATGGGACAATAGGTTCTACGAGCAGTACTTC. Translated, it gives CASSSKWDNRFYEQYF.

CDR3 region: CASSSPETQYF. The CDR3 coding sequence is TGTGCCAGTAGTAGTCCAGAGACCCAGTACTTC. The V gene is TRBV19, the J gene TRBJ2-5, with D unresolved. The ends were cut back, 4 bases at V and 4 bases at J, with 4 bases in the middle. From germline, CDR1 is LNHDA and CDR2 SQIVND (reference sequence). The CDR3 contains 11 residues.

This chain uses TRBV7-9 with TRBJ2-4; possible D gene TRBD2, 6 bases. Germline V gene sequence: CDR1 SEHNR, CDR2 FQNEAQ (reference sequence). This CDR3 spans 15 amino acids. Deletions cut 2 bases from V and 6 bases from J, with 14 bases between. The CDR3 sequence: CASSLKLGGINIQYF. CDR3 bases: TGTGCCAGCAGCTTAAAGCTCGGGGGTATAAACATTCAGTACTTC.

This clone was detected a few times. The rearrangement uses TRBV29-1 and TRBJ1-5; D uncertain. Germline V gene sequence: CDR1 SQVTM, CDR2 ANQGSEA. The CDR3 is 13 residues long. V was shortened by 7 bases and J by 6 bases, with 16 bases between the two germline ends. CDR3 nucleotides: TGCAGCGCTGCTGGCGGGGTGGGTCAGCCCCAGCATTTT. Its protein is CSAAGGVGQPQHF.

Remarks on this clone: This CDR3 is also generated by other DNA sequences in the sample. The V call is TRBV30, the J call TRBJ1-1; no reliable D call. CDR3 length equals 11 residues. The germline V and J ends were trimmed by 0 bases and 4 bases, with 3 bases remaining between them. Germline-derived CDR1 and CDR2 are GTSNPN and SVGIG (reference sequence). DNA of the CDR3: TGTGCCTGGAGTGTCGGCACTGAAGCTTTCTTT. It yields the protein CAWSVGTEAFF.

The V and J genes are TRBV29-1 and TRBJ1-1; D is unresolved. The CDR3 has 10 amino acids. Germline V gene data show CDR1 as SQVTM and CDR2 as ANQGSEA. Trimming pared 7 bases from V and 1 base from J, leaving 4 bases between. The CDR3 loop is CSGKNTEAFF. CDR3 DNA: TGCAGCGGAAAGAACACTGAAGCTTTCTTT. The entire variable domain, with the rest obtained from reference TRBV29-1 and TRBJ1-1, is as follows: SAVISQKPSRDICQRGTSLTIQCQVDSQVTMMFWYRQQPGQSLTLIATANQGSEATYESGFVIDKFPISRPNLTFSTLTVSNMSPEDSSIYLCSGKNTEAFFGQGTRLTVV.